The 14 T cell receptor beta chains presented below share a single source sample, sequenced in a study of human T cells and chemical hapten exposure. Time point noted: pre-sensitization, week 0. Treatment reported: therapeutic diphenylcyclopropenone sensitization with weekly scalp DPC. TCRdb itself ran the RACE reads through MiXCR, one entry per CDR3 protein. The sample shows fewer than 300,000 distinct CDR3 sequences, approximately 8% of them seen only once. The specimen comprised whole blood, sampled in connection with sensitization to the hapten diphenylcyclopropenone (DPC). These receptor sequences come from a man aged 18-30 years with alopecia areata. Some clones in this sample may be carry-over from other donors' samples.

This clonotype has at least ten counts. J is TRBJ2-5 and V is TRBV9; 12 bases are shared with TRBD2. V trimming: 4 bases; J trimming: 5 bases; junction bases outside the gene matches: 6. This CDR3 is built from 15 residues. The germline V gene has CDR1 SGDLS and CDR2 YYNGEE. CDR3 sequence reads: CASSWTSGVGETQYF. The CDR3 DNA reads TGTGCCAGCAGCTGGACTAGCGGGGTCGGGGAGACCCAGTACTTC.

There are a few counts of this clonotype. The CDR3 reads CASSQGTPYGYTF. The CDR3 DNA reads as TGTGCCAGCAGCCAAGGGACACCCTATGGCTACACCTTC. The rearrangement links TRBV3-1 to TRBJ1-2; possibly TRBD1 for D (5 bases). V lost 1 base to trimming and J lost 4 bases, with 7 bases between them. Germline V CDR1 and CDR2: LGHDT, YNNKEL (reference sequence). The CDR3 loop spans 13 amino acids. Supplemented by reference TRBV3-1 and TRBJ1-2, the full variable domain reads DTAVSQTPKYLVTQMGNDKSIKCEQNLGHDTMYWYKQDSKKFLKIMFSYNNKELIINETVPNRFSPKSPDKAHLNLHINSLELGDSAVYFCASSQGTPYGYTFGSGTRLTVV.

This clonotype was observed a handful of times. V is TRBV20-1 and J is TRBJ1-5; 8 nucleotides match TRBD1. With V trimmed by 1 base and J by 0 bases, 5 bases remained unmatched. The CDR3 totals 16 residues. Germline assignment: CDR1 DFQATT and CDR2 SNEGSKA (reference sequence). Written as DNA, the CDR3 is TGCAGTGCTAGAGTCGACAGGGGCTATAGCAATCAGCCCCAGCATTTT. Encoded protein: CSARVDRGYSNQPQHF.

V usage is TRBV6-5 and J usage is TRBJ1-6, with 7 nucleotides matching TRBD1. V was pared by 5 bases and J by 7 bases, with 2 bases of the junction left unmatched. CDR3 length: 13 amino acids. The germline CDR1 and CDR2 sequences are MNHEY and SVGAGI. The CDR3 DNA reads as TGTGCCAGCAGTATACAGGGGAATTCACCCCTCCACTTT. Translation: CASSIQGNSPLHF.

This clonotype has just a few counts. J is TRBJ2-3 and V is TRBV4-1, with unresolved D. Deletions cut 4 bases from V and 2 bases from J, with 10 bases between. Per the germline V gene, CDR1 is MGHRA and CDR2 is YSYEKL. The CDR3 runs to 14 residues. This CDR3 is CASSLPGFTDTQYF. In DNA, the CDR3 is TGCGCCAGCAGCCTCCCCGGGTTCACAGATACGCAGTATTTT.

This clonotype has only a few counts. The V call is TRBV2, the J call TRBJ2-5; D unresolved. Deletions cut 3 bases from V and 2 bases from J, with 7 bases between. Germline V gene lookup returns CDR1 SNHLY and CDR2 FYNNEI. The CDR3 contains 13 residues. The CDR3 spells CASSETAQETQYF. CDR3 DNA sequence: TGTGCCAGCAGTGAGACTGCGCAAGAGACCCAGTACTTC.

This clonotype was detected a few times. The CDR3 DNA reads as TGCAGTGCTGGGCCCTGGACAGGAAAGAACACTGAAGCTTTCTTT. Protein product: CSAGPWTGKNTEAFF. The V and J genes are TRBV20-1 and TRBJ1-1; 7 bases match TRBD1. CDR1 and CDR2 from the germline V gene are DFQATT and SNEGSKA (reference sequence). V gave up 5 bases and J gave up 1 base; unmatched junction bases: 10. The CDR3 is 15 amino acids.

This clonotype was recorded many times. The chain links TRBV27 to TRBJ1-1; the D is unclear. Per germline, CDR1 MNHEY and CDR2 SMNVEV (reference sequence). This CDR3 region has 11 residues. CDR3 amino acids: CVTIRRAEAFF. In DNA form, the CDR3 reads TGTGTCACAATACGGCGGGCTGAAGCTTTCTTT.

This clonotype was observed many times. The CDR3 here is CASSQDRRGYTF. The CDR3 bases are TGCGCCAGCAGCCAAGATCGCCGGGGCTACACCTTC. The chain links TRBV4-3 to TRBJ1-2; D remains unclear. The V gene's germline CDR1 is LGHNA and CDR2 YSLEER. V was shortened by 0 bases and J by 8 bases, with 7 bases between the two germline ends. The CDR3 contains 12 residues.

This clonotype appeared a few times. The chain recombines TRBV7-6 with TRBJ2-3; either TRBD1 or TRBD2 may supply D (5 bases each). The germline V gene encodes CDR1 SGHVS and CDR2 FNYEAQ. The V and J ends lost 5 bases and 0 bases respectively, with 18 bases between them. The CDR3 is 17 residues long. This chain's CDR3 is CASSPHPRGPSTDTQYF. For the CDR3, the DNA is TGTGCCAGCAGCCCGCACCCAAGGGGACCCAGCACAGATACGCAGTATTTT. The whole variable domain, filled in from reference TRBV7-6 and TRBJ2-3, reads GAGVSQSPRYKVTKRGQDVALRCDPISGHVSLYWYRQALGQGPEFLTYFNYEAQQDKSGLPNDRFSAERPEGSISTLTIQRTEQRDSAMYRCASSPHPRGPSTDTQYFGPGTRLTVL.

CDR3 sequence: CASSLYQGYEQYF. In nucleotides, the CDR3 is TGCGCCAGCAGCTTGTATCAGGGCTACGAGCAGTACTTC. The chain recombines TRBV5-1 with TRBJ2-7; tentatively, D is TRBD1 (5 bases). Per germline, CDR1 SGHRS and CDR2 YFSETQ. CDR3 length: 13 residues. V gave up 1 base and J gave up 3 bases, with 8 bases separating them.

At least ten counts were recorded for this clonotype. The chain recombines TRBV12-3 or TRBV12-4 with TRBJ1-1, with D possibly TRBD1 on 5 matching bases. Trimming left V 2 bases short and J 10 bases short, with 8 bases between. The CDR3 runs to 11 residues. In DNA, the CDR3 is TGTGCCAGCAGTTTAAGAACAGGAGCTTTCTTT. Its translation is CASSLRTGAFF.

This chain connects TRBV7-9 to TRBJ1-2, with D possibly matching TRBD1 (6 bases). The CDR3 is 15 residues long. Trimming left V 5 bases short and J 6 bases short, with 19 bases between. Germline CDR1 and CDR2: SEHNR and FQNEAQ (reference sequence). The CDR3 region is CASSLPRGARDGYTF. The CDR3 coding sequence is TGTGCCAGCAGCCTTCCGCGGGGGGCGCGAGATGGCTACACCTTC.

This clonotype was picked up many times. The chain couples TRBV4-3 to TRBJ1-6, with TRBD1 matching over 7 bases. This CDR3 comprises 16 residues. After removal of 0 bases from V and 7 bases from J, the junction contained 6 bases not matched to a gene. Germline V CDR1 and CDR2: LGHNA, YSLEER. Here the CDR3 DNA reads TGCGCCAGCAGCCAAGATGATACAGGGGTGAATTCACCCCTCCACTTT. Residues: CASSQDDTGVNSPLHF.